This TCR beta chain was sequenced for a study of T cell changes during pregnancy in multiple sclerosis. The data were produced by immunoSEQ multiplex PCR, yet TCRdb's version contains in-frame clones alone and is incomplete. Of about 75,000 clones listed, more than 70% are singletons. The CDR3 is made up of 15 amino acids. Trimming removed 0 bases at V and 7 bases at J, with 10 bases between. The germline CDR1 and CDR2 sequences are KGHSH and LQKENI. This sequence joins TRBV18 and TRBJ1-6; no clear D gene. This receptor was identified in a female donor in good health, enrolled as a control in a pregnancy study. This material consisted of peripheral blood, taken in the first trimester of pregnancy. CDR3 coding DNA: TGTGCCAGCTCACCACCAGAGGGTCGGAATTCACCCCTCCACTTT. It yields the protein CASSPPEGRNSPLHF. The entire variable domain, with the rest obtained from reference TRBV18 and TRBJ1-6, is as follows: NAGVMQNPRHLVRRRGQEARLRCSPMKGHSHVYWYRQLPEEGLKFMVYLQKENIIDESGMPKERFSAEFPKEGPSILRIQQVVRGDSAAYFCASSPPEGRNSPLHFGNGTRLTVT.